The 19 T cell receptor beta chains below were found in one sample sequenced in a study of spatial heterogeneity in lung cancer (dated by TCRdb to about 2019). Libraries were constructed by 5' RACE. Reads for this sample came from a NextSeq 500. The public sequencing data were trimmed at Q25 with fastp and processed into clonotypes with MiXCR by TCRdb, which kept only in-frame beta chains. Each entry is one CDR3 protein sequence, shown with its most common DNA and genes. The sample yields about 92,000 distinct CDR3 sequences; around 12% were counted once. The ten largest account for just over 40% of the sample. The sample's time point label, in plain terms: sample taken at primary tumor resection. The sequenced sample was PBMCs, obtained at surgery. All receptors derive from a male donor with early-stage non-small cell lung cancer.

The CDR3: CSVEDRVGGYGYTF. In DNA form, the CDR3 reads TGCAGCGTTGAAGATCGTGTTGGAGGGTATGGCTACACCTTC. The gene calls are TRBV29-1 and TRBJ1-2; D gene ambiguous. This CDR3 spans 14 amino acids. The germline V gene encodes CDR1 SQVTM and CDR2 ANQGSEA. V was trimmed by 0 bases and J by 5 bases, leaving 13 bases between them.

The chain recombines TRBV30 with TRBJ2-2; D remains unclear. The CDR3 runs 12 residues. Trimming left V 0 bases short and J 7 bases short, with 6 bases between. Germline assignment: CDR1 GTSNPN and CDR2 SVGIG (reference sequence). The CDR3 DNA follows: TGTGCCTGGAGTGTGGACCTCGGGGAGCTGTTTTTT. This gives the protein CAWSVDLGELFF.

In its sample, this clonotype was seen many times. V usage is TRBV6-5 and J usage is TRBJ2-2; D not certain. CDR1 MNHEY and CDR2 SVGAGI come from the germline V gene. V lost 0 bases and J 6 bases, leaving 5 bases between the germline ends. The CDR3 has 13 amino acids. CDR3 sequence reads: CASSYSQAGELFF. The DNA for the CDR3 is TGTGCCAGCAGTTACTCCCAGGCCGGGGAGCTGTTTTTT.

The J gene is TRBJ1-4, the V gene TRBV19; a weak D match, TRBD1 (5 bases). V lost 4 bases and J 6 bases, leaving 15 bases between the germline ends. Germline V CDR1 and CDR2: LNHDA, SQIVND (reference sequence). The CDR3 is 15 residues long. CDR3 sequence (DNA): TGTGCCAGTAGTACCTTGGGACTCATGGATGAAAAACTGTTTTTT. Amino acids: CASSTLGLMDEKLFF.

This clonotype was seen only a few times. The J gene is TRBJ2-2, the V gene TRBV12-3 or TRBV12-4; 9 nucleotides line up with TRBD2. The CDR3 length is 16 residues. The junction had 9 bases not matched to a gene; V was cut back by 3 bases and J by 7 bases. The CDR3 region is CASSFQAGGFVGELFF. The CDR3 coding sequence is TGTGCCAGCAGTTTTCAAGCGGGAGGCTTTGTCGGGGAGCTGTTTTTT.

The table lists this clonotype with a few counts. The DNA of the CDR3 is TGTGCCAGCAGTTTCATTGGACAGTATTCACCCCTCCACTTT. Encoded protein: CASSFIGQYSPLHF. J is TRBJ1-6 and V is TRBV28; the D gene is possibly TRBD1 (6 bases). V lost 3 bases and J 8 bases, leaving 11 bases between the germline ends. CDR3 length: 14 residues. CDR1 and CDR2 (germline): MDHEN, SYDVKM.

The chain is built from TRBV29-1 and TRBJ1-1; D is possibly TRBD1 (5 bases). Trimming stripped 4 bases from V and 2 bases from J, with 17 bases between. CDR3 length equals 15 residues. Per germline, CDR1 SQVTM and CDR2 ANQGSEA. The chain's CDR3 is CSVAPQGLINTEAFF. CDR3 coding DNA: TGCAGCGTTGCCCCCCAGGGATTAATCAACACTGAAGCTTTCTTT.

CDR3 DNA sequence: TGTGCCAGCAGTGAGGTTATAAGCTCCTACAATGAGCAGTTCTTC. The encoded protein is CASSEVISSYNEQFF. The gene calls are TRBV2 and TRBJ2-1, with unresolved D. This CDR3 is 15 amino acids long. Trimming shortened V by 3 bases and J by 0 bases, and 9 bases separated the two germline ends. Germline V gene data show CDR1 as SNHLY and CDR2 as FYNNEI.

This chain connects TRBV12-3 or TRBV12-4 to TRBJ1-6; D unclear. V lost 2 bases, J lost 6 bases, and 8 bases lay in between. This CDR3 comprises 14 residues. CDR3 residues: CASSLQRVNSPLHF. The CDR3 coding sequence is TGTGCCAGCAGTTTACAGAGGGTTAATTCACCCCTCCACTTT.

In this sample, this clonotype turned up a few times. This chain connects TRBV12-3 or TRBV12-4 to TRBJ2-1; 10 bases line up with TRBD2. J gave up 2 bases and V 6 bases, and 4 bases lay outside the gene matches. The CDR3 spans 15 residues. CDR3 DNA sequence: TGTGCCAGCAGCTACCTAGCGGGGGCCTACAATGAGCAGTTCTTC. The encoded protein is CASSYLAGAYNEQFF.

The chain couples TRBV7-3 to TRBJ2-5; maybe TRBD1 (6 bases). The CDR3 is 15 amino acids. V lost 2 bases, J lost 0 bases, and 10 bases lay in between. CDR1 is SGHTA and CDR2 is FQGTGA in the germline V gene. The chain's CDR3 is CASSLGQGHQETQYF. DNA for the CDR3: TGTGCCAGCAGCTTAGGGCAGGGGCACCAAGAGACCCAGTACTTC.

This clonotype occurred a few times. V gene TRBV21-1 combines with J gene TRBJ2-3; the tabulated D call, TRBD1, remains unverified against the DNA. TRBV21-1 is classified as a pseudogene. The CDR3 sequence is 19 residues long. CDR3 nucleotides: TGTGCCAGCAGCACAGGGGGGGAACAGGGAATTCAAGGGCCAGATACGCAGTATTTT. Its translation: CASSTGGEQGIQGPDTQYF.

V is TRBV11-1 and J is TRBJ2-2; D not resolved. V lost 2 bases to trimming and J lost 3 bases, with 13 bases between them. CDR1 SGHAT and CDR2 FQDESV come from the germline V gene (reference sequence). CDR3 size: 16 residues. The chain's CDR3 is CASSLLSGSHTGELFF. The CDR3, as DNA: TGTGCCAGCAGCTTACTTTCCGGATCTCACACCGGGGAGCTGTTTTTT.

The chain links TRBV6-5 to TRBJ2-7; 7 bases line up with TRBD1. The CDR3 length is 12 residues. V lost 5 bases to trimming and J lost 5 bases; unmatched junction nucleotides: 3. Germline V lookup: CDR1 MNHEY, CDR2 SVGAGI. The CDR3 coding sequence is TGTGCCAGCAGTCTGACAGGGAACGAGCAGTACTTC. Translated: CASSLTGNEQYF.

This chain connects TRBV12-3 or TRBV12-4 to TRBJ2-7; 16 nucleotides align to TRBD2. The CDR3 covers 19 residues. J was trimmed by 4 bases and V by 6 bases; bases with no gene match: 15. This chain's CDR3 is CASSPPSGLAGGKPYEQYF. DNA for the CDR3: TGTGCCAGCAGCCCCCCATCGGGACTAGCGGGAGGGAAACCTTACGAGCAGTACTTC.

This clonotype was found a few times. J is TRBJ2-7 and V is TRBV27, with D perhaps given as TRBD1 or TRBD2 (5 bases each). CDR3 length equals 13 residues. Trimming left V 2 bases short and J 3 bases short, with 8 bases between. Germline-derived CDR1 and CDR2 are MNHEY and SMNVEV (reference sequence). CDR3 coding DNA: TGTGCCAGCAGTTTAGGGACGAGCTACGAGCAGTACTTC. Amino acid sequence: CASSLGTSYEQYF.

This clonotype was seen only a few times. This sequence joins TRBV5-1 and TRBJ1-5, with D perhaps TRBD1 (5 bases). The CDR3 spans 15 residues. Germline CDR1 is SGHRS and CDR2 is YFSETQ. V lost 0 bases, J lost 5 bases, and 12 bases lay in between. CDR3: CASSLGDGTYQPQHF. The CDR3 DNA reads as TGCGCCAGCAGCTTGGGGGACGGAACATATCAGCCCCAGCATTTT.

The gene calls are TRBV20-1 and TRBJ1-1; D is unclear. CDR3 size: 13 residues. CDR1 is DFQATT and CDR2 is SNEGSKA in the germline V gene (reference sequence). Trimming left V 0 bases short and J 0 bases short, with 5 bases between. The CDR3 sequence is CSARDPLNTEAFF. The CDR3 DNA follows: TGCAGTGCTAGAGATCCCCTGAACACTGAAGCTTTCTTT.

This chain connects TRBV6-4 to TRBJ2-2; 11 nucleotides agree with TRBD2. Per germline, CDR1 MRHNA and CDR2 SNTAGT. The CDR3 runs 15 residues. With V trimmed by 7 bases and J by 3 bases, 4 bases remained unmatched. In DNA form, the CDR3 reads TGTGCCAGCACCCAGACTAGCGGGGACACCGGGGAGCTGTTTTTT. The encoded protein is CASTQTSGDTGELFF.